Listed here are 9 T cell receptor beta chains from one sample, sequenced in a study of cytotoxic CD8 clonotypes in ibrutinib-treated CLL. Sequenced by immunoSEQ multiplex PCR; TCRdb stores in-frame clones only, minus some. The sample has approximately 130,000 clones, around four fifths seen once. The specimen was PBMCs, collected after 24 months of ibrutinib treatment. These receptors originate from a human donor with chronic lymphocytic leukemia.

This rearrangement joins TRBV30 to TRBJ1-2; unclear D gene. Trimming removed 0 bases at V and 8 bases at J, with 13 bases between. The CDR3 covers 13 residues. The germline gives CDR1 GTSNPN, CDR2 SVGIG (reference sequence). CDR3 coding DNA: TGTGCCTGGAGTGTAATGGCAGGCCGAGGCTACACCTTC. Translated: CAWSVMAGRGYTF.

The V call is TRBV5-4, the J call TRBJ1-1; unclear D gene. Germline values: CDR1 SGHNT, CDR2 YYREEE (reference sequence). With 0 bases removed from V and 0 bases from J, the gap between germline ends came to 3 bases. This CDR3 is built from 13 residues. This CDR3 is CASSLGMNTEAFF. CDR3 in DNA: TGTGCCAGCAGCTTGGGTATGAACACTGAAGCTTTCTTT.

The rearrangement uses TRBV19 and TRBJ1-1; tentative D call: TRBD1 (5 bases). CDR3 length: 16 amino acids. With 6 bases removed from V and 1 base from J, the gap between germline ends came to 18 bases. CDR1 is LNHDA and CDR2 is SQIVND in the germline V gene (reference sequence). The CDR3 loop reads CASSTHTGTANTEAFF. Written as DNA, the CDR3 is TGTGCCAGTAGCACACATACCGGGACGGCGAACACTGAAGCTTTCTTT.

This chain connects TRBV7-2 to TRBJ2-1, with unresolved D. Looked up from germline, CDR1 is SGHTA and CDR2 is FQGNSA. V was clipped by 8 bases and J by 5 bases, with 19 bases between them. The CDR3 contains 15 residues. The CDR3 reads CASSSTGIVDNEQFF. For the CDR3, the DNA is TGTGCCAGCTCATCAACGGGTATTGTCGACAATGAGCAGTTCTTC.

This sequence joins TRBV6-6 and TRBJ1-1, with 10 positions matching TRBD1. The CDR3 has 15 residues. The junction had 4 bases not matched to a gene; V was cut back by 2 bases and J by 4 bases. Germline V gives CDR1 MNHNY, CDR2 SVGAGI (reference sequence). CDR3 bases: TGTGCCAGCAGTTACGAGACAGGGGGCTTCACTGAAGCTTTCTTT. Its translation: CASSYETGGFTEAFF.

In its sample, this clone was seen once. V usage is TRBV15 and J usage is TRBJ2-3; D perhaps matches TRBD2 (6 bases). Trimming removed 4 bases from V and 4 bases from J, with 15 bases in between. Germline V gene data show CDR1 as LNHNV and CDR2 as YYDKDF (reference sequence). This CDR3 is built from 15 residues. CDR3 amino acids: CATSKEGPQADTQYF. In nucleotides, the CDR3 is TGTGCCACCAGCAAGGAGGGACCACAGGCAGATACGCAGTATTTT.

The chain joins TRBV5-1 to TRBJ1-4, with a possible D match to TRBD1 (6 bases). The germline V gene encodes CDR1 SGHRS and CDR2 YFSETQ. The CDR3 length is 14 residues. The V end was cut by 4 bases, the J end by 1 base, with 8 bases between. This CDR3 is CASSVTGTNEKLFF. The CDR3 DNA reads as TGCGCCAGCAGCGTGACAGGAACTAATGAAAAACTGTTTTTT.

The DNA of the CDR3 is TGTGCCAGCAGTGAAACCGGGGGCAGGGGGCTTTTCAATCAGCCCCAGCATTTT. Residues: CASSETGGRGLFNQPQHF. The rearrangement joins TRBV6-1 to TRBJ1-5; TRBD1 matches at 8 bases. The CDR3 sequence is 18 residues long. Germline V gene data show CDR1 as MNHNS and CDR2 as SASEGT. The V segment lost 2 bases and the J segment 3 bases; nucleotides outside the gene matches: 12.

The V gene is TRBV19, the J gene TRBJ1-2; a weak D match, TRBD1 (5 bases). The germline V and J ends were trimmed by 8 bases and 7 bases, with 14 bases remaining between them. The CDR3 is made up of 12 amino acids. Germline loops: CDR1 LNHDA, CDR2 SQIVND (reference sequence). CDR3 sequence (DNA): TGTGCCAGTTCTGGGGGGAGCCGTGGCTACACCTTC. Amino acid sequence: CASSGGSRGYTF.